A single sample is the source of the 23 T cell receptor beta chains below, sequenced in a study of identical twins. Each CDR3 protein gets one entry after TCRdb re-called the 5' RACE reads with MiXCR. The data show more than 600,000 distinct CDR3 sequences, with 15% to 20% seen just once and 13% held by the top ten. Another study also made use of these data, one on T cells expressing NK-cell markers.

Material: PBMCs. The receptors come from a woman under 30 in good health.

V is TRBV20-1 and J is TRBJ2-1; 8 nucleotides match TRBD2. CDR1 and CDR2 (germline): DFQATT, SNEGSKA (reference sequence). CDR3 size: 15 residues. V shed 5 bases and J 2 bases; nucleotides not matched to a gene: 8. The DNA for the CDR3 is TGCAGTGCTGACCCCATAGCGGGAACCTACAATGAGCAGTTCTTC. It specifies CSADPIAGTYNEQFF.

This clonotype has only a few counts. The chain combines TRBV12-3 or TRBV12-4 with TRBJ2-2, with 12 bases lining up with TRBD2. V was clipped by 5 bases and J by 5 bases; unmatched bases: 9. The CDR3 consists of 17 residues. Here the CDR3 DNA reads TGTGCCAGCAGTCCGACTAGCGGGAGATGGGGAACCGGGGAGCTGTTTTTT. Translating it yields CASSPTSGRWGTGELFF.

V and J are TRBV27 and TRBJ1-5, with D possibly matching TRBD1 (6 bases). The CDR3 consists of 16 residues. Germline V lookup: CDR1 MNHEY, CDR2 SMNVEV (reference sequence). The V end was cut by 5 bases, the J end by 2 bases, with 16 bases between. The CDR3 protein is CASSLLGGEGNQPQHF. CDR3 DNA sequence: TGTGCCAGCAGTCTTCTTGGGGGCGAAGGCAATCAGCCCCAGCATTTT.

The genes are TRBV14 and TRBJ2-3; D ambiguous. Germline CDR1 is SGHDN and CDR2 is FVKESK. The CDR3 contains 15 residues. V lost 4 bases and J lost 0, with 11 bases in between. The CDR3 here is CASSPRTPSTDTQYF. The DNA of the CDR3 is TGTGCCAGCAGCCCCCGGACGCCCAGCACAGATACGCAGTATTTT. Full variable domain (missing parts from reference TRBV14 and TRBJ2-3): EAGVTQFPSHSVIEKGQTVTLRCDPISGHDNLYWYRRVMGKEIKFLLHFVKESKQDESGMPNNRFLAERTGGTYSTLKVQPAELEDSGVYFCASSPRTPSTDTQYFGPGTRLTVL.

This chain uses TRBV12-3 or TRBV12-4 with TRBJ2-7, with no clear D. Trimming removed 2 bases from V and 1 base from J, with 9 bases in between. This CDR3 has 14 amino acids. The CDR3 loop is CASSLQALSYEQYF. CDR3 in DNA: TGTGCCAGCAGTTTACAGGCCCTTTCCTACGAGCAGTACTTC.

The gene calls are TRBV9 and TRBJ2-1; a possible D gene is TRBD1 (5 bases). Germline loops: CDR1 SGDLS, CDR2 YYNGEE. The CDR3 runs 14 residues. With 3 bases removed from V and 7 bases from J, the gap between germline ends came to 14 bases. Written as DNA, the CDR3 is TGTGCCAGCAGCGCCCATCCCCAGGGAAATGAGCAGTTCTTC. Translating gives CASSAHPQGNEQFF.

The V gene is TRBV6-5, the J gene TRBJ1-2, with D possibly being TRBD1 (6 bases). This CDR3 has 13 residues. Germline-derived CDR1 and CDR2 are MNHEY and SVGAGI. V shed 0 bases and J shed 7 bases, with 9 bases lying between them. The CDR3 DNA sequence: TGTGCCAGCAGTTACTCGGGGGCCAGTGGCTACACCTTC. Its protein product is CASSYSGASGYTF.

A note on this clonotype: A read error is likely, as this CDR3 ends without the conserved phenylalanine or tryptophan. Because the CDR3's place on the DNA is in doubt, the DNA is left out and the CDR3 is given as listed by TCRdb. The gene calls are TRBV20-1 and TRBJ2-1; the tabulated D call, TRBD2, remains unverified against the DNA. Per the germline V gene, CDR1 is DFQATT and CDR2 is SNEGSKA (reference sequence). The CDR3 comprises 10 residues, both ends counted. The CDR3 sequence is CSANLAGPRL.

This clonotype was found a few times. This sequence joins TRBV24-1 and TRBJ2-1; 7 nucleotides line up with TRBD2. The CDR3 has 16 amino acids. The ends lost 2 bases at V and 3 bases at J; junction bases unmatched: 6. Germline CDR1 KGHDR, CDR2 SFDVKD. This CDR3 is CATSDSRLADYNEQFF. CDR3 nucleotide sequence: TGTGCCACCAGTGATTCGCGTCTAGCGGACTACAATGAGCAGTTCTTC.

The count of this clonotype is one. This chain connects TRBV25-1 to TRBJ2-7; D remains unclear. V lost 1 base and J lost 0, with 4 bases in between. The CDR3 extends over 13 amino acids. Germline V gene sequence: CDR1 MGHDK, CDR2 SYGVNS. The DNA of the CDR3 is TGTGCCAGCAGTGAATCAAGCTCCTACGAGCAGTACTTC. Translation: CASSESSSYEQYF.

V gene TRBV7-9 combines with J gene TRBJ1-6; D ambiguous. V was clipped by 1 base and J by 5 bases, with 9 bases between them. Germline CDR1 is SEHNR and CDR2 is FQNEAQ (reference sequence). The CDR3 extends over 15 amino acids. The CDR3 DNA reads as TGTGCCAGCAGCTTAGTCGACGGCAATAATTCACCCCTCCACTTT. Amino acids: CASSLVDGNNSPLHF.

This clonotype was recorded a few times. The chain is built from TRBV7-2 and TRBJ1-6; no clear D. Germline CDR1 is SGHTA and CDR2 is FQGNSA. CDR3 length: 14 amino acids. V was clipped by 7 bases and J by 14 bases, with 21 bases between them. The CDR3 loop is CASTSRADVQALHF. The CDR3 DNA sequence: TGTGCCAGCACCTCTAGGGCTGATGTTCAGGCCCTCCACTTT. Using reference TRBV7-2 and TRBJ1-6 for the parts outside the CDR3, the full variable domain is GAGVSQSPSNKVTEKGKDVELRCDPISGHTALYWYRQSLGQGLEFLIYFQGNSAPDKSGLPSDRFSAERTGGSVSTLTIQRTQQEDSAVYLCASTSRADVQALHFGNGTRLTVT.

This clonotype occurred a few times. The V and J genes are TRBV5-1 and TRBJ1-1; D ambiguous. This CDR3 has 15 residues. Germline V gene data show CDR1 as SGHRS and CDR2 as YFSETQ. Trimming cost V 4 bases and J 4 bases, with 17 bases left between them. CDR3 loop: CASSRAQQRATEAFF. The CDR3 DNA is TGCGCCAGCAGCCGAGCGCAACAACGAGCCACTGAAGCTTTCTTT. The whole variable domain, remainder taken from reference TRBV5-1 and TRBJ1-1, is KAGVTQTPRYLIKTRGQQVTLSCSPISGHRSVSWYQQTPGQGLQFLFEYFSETQRNKGNFPGRFSGRQFSNSRSEMNVSTLELGDSALYLCASSRAQQRATEAFFGQGTRLTVV.

This clonotype was observed at least ten times. The chain joins TRBV4-3 to TRBJ1-2; D might be TRBD1 (5 bases). The CDR3 has 17 residues. V gave up 3 bases and J gave up 2 bases, with 19 bases separating them. The germline gives CDR1 LGHNA, CDR2 YSLEER. Written as DNA, the CDR3 is TGCGCCAGCAGCCAGGCCGGGACGGCTGTAGGAAACTATGGCTACACCTTC. It encodes CASSQAGTAVGNYGYTF.

The rearrangement links TRBV19 to TRBJ1-1; 7 bases line up with TRBD1. This CDR3 region has 12 residues. J lost 7 bases, V lost 8 bases, and 7 bases had no gene match. Germline V gives CDR1 LNHDA, CDR2 SQIVND (reference sequence). CDR3 DNA sequence: TGTGCCAGTTGGGCTCGGACAGGTGAAGCTTTCTTT. Residues: CASWARTGEAFF. The variable domain in full, with the rest retrieved from reference TRBV19 and TRBJ1-1, is DGGITQSPKYLFRKEGQNVTLSCEQNLNHDAMYWYRQDPGQGLRLIYYSQIVNDFQKGDIAEGYSVSREKKESFPLTVTSAQKNPTAFYLCASWARTGEAFFGQGTRLTVV.

The chain recombines TRBV7-2 with TRBJ2-5; D possibly uses TRBD1 or TRBD2 (5 bases each). The CDR3 covers 14 residues. V shed 1 base and J shed 9 bases, with 15 bases lying between them. CDR1 and CDR2 from the germline V gene are SGHTA and FQGNSA. CDR3 nucleotides: TGTGCCAGCAGCTTAGGGAGGTGGCAAGGGGCCCAGTACTTC. This translates into CASSLGRWQGAQYF.

The chain recombines TRBV7-2 with TRBJ2-7; 7 bases line up with TRBD2. Germline V gene data show CDR1 as SGHTA and CDR2 as FQGNSA. V shed 1 base and J 5 bases; nucleotides not matched to a gene: 5. The CDR3 has 14 amino acids. DNA for the CDR3: TGTGCCAGCAGCTTAGTCTCTAGCGGTAACGAGCAGTACTTC. Translation: CASSLVSSGNEQYF.

This clonotype was detected a few times. CDR3 in DNA: TGCAGTGCTAGAGTAAGGGGTAAAGAGACCCAGTACTTC. It specifies CSARVRGKETQYF. The chain employs TRBV20-1 and TRBJ2-5, with D maybe TRBD1 (5 bases). Trimming took off 1 base at V and 3 bases at J, with 9 bases between the two ends. Germline assignment: CDR1 DFQATT and CDR2 SNEGSKA (reference sequence). The CDR3 has 13 amino acids.

This clonotype was detected many times. The V gene is TRBV2, the J gene TRBJ1-1; tentatively, D is TRBD1 (5 bases). CDR1 is SNHLY, CDR2 FYNNEI, per germline. The length of the CDR3 is 18 residues. V gave up 3 bases and J gave up 4 bases, with 24 bases separating them. CDR3 loop: CASSEGVGGAGVGTEAFF. The CDR3 bases are TGTGCCAGCAGTGAGGGGGTGGGGGGAGCCGGCGTCGGCACTGAAGCTTTCTTT.

The chain employs TRBV7-9 and TRBJ1-5; a possible D gene is TRBD1 (6 bases). The CDR3 runs to 14 residues. Germline CDR1 reads SEHNR; CDR2 reads FQNEAQ (reference sequence). V was pared by 4 bases and J by 6 bases, with 13 bases between. DNA of the CDR3: TGTGCCAGCAGCTCATACAGGGATGGTCAGCCCCAGCATTTT. Residues: CASSSYRDGQPQHF.

J is TRBJ2-7 and V is TRBV4-2, with TRBD2 as a possible D gene (6 bases). This CDR3 comprises 13 residues. CDR1 LGHNA and CDR2 YNFKEQ come from the germline V gene. Trimming cost V 1 base and J 7 bases, with 11 bases left between them. The CDR3 DNA reads TGTGCCAGCAGCCAAGGTCTAGCGACAGAGCAGTACTTC. Amino acid sequence: CASSQGLATEQYF.

This clonotype came up many times. The rearrangement uses TRBV12-3 or TRBV12-4 and TRBJ1-2; no definite D call. V lost 2 bases, J lost 9 bases, and 7 bases lay in between. The CDR3 extends over 11 amino acids. For the CDR3, the DNA is TGTGCCAGCAGTTTACGGGGTAGCTACACCTTC. Residues: CASSLRGSYTF.

V gene TRBV7-9 combines with J gene TRBJ1-1, with D unresolved. This CDR3 has 13 residues. Trimming removed 4 bases at V and 7 bases at J, with 13 bases between. Germline V gene lookup returns CDR1 SEHNR and CDR2 FQNEAQ (reference sequence). The CDR3 DNA is TGTGCCAGCAGCTCCCGGGTGAAGAGTGAAGCTTTCTTT. It is translated as CASSSRVKSEAFF.